This TCR beta chain was identified in a study of cytomegalovirus exposure and HLA in healthy donors (dated by TCRdb to about 2017). Study-level background: An earlier analysis of some 600 of the donors reported about 280 Gb of sequence data and some 110 million unique TCR beta sequences obtained from some 170 million T cells. Roughly 300 gigabases of sequencing data and around 80 million unique TCR sequences made up an early release that covered 640 HLA-typed donors. The genetic ancestry cluster associated with self-reported Caucasian donors included roughly four fifths of the approximately 410 genotyped donors. The aim of the study was to test whether cataloging public T cell receptors could identify signatures of past pathogen exposure. Using immunosequencing, the study profiled T cell repertoires from 666 subjects and related those repertoires to cytomegalovirus serostatus. Besides the first cohort of 666 subjects, a separate validation cohort made up of about 120 different subjects was used. The study combined high-throughput TCR immunosequencing, statistical association of individual TCRs with disease status, and machine learning to predict cytomegalovirus infection status. A later analysis re-examined previously published TCR beta repertoires from roughly 650 donors and added high-resolution HLA genotyping to investigate patterns of TCR occurrence. Rather than using new phenotypic data, the later analysis identified candidate immune exposures from TCR beta sequences and from how often those sequences occurred across donors. An earlier analysis of 587 of the donors used high-throughput TCR beta sequencing to judge whether each TCR beta V gene segment behaved as functional or pseudogenic. Donor age, sex, ethnicity and CMV serostatus were collected together with the repertoire data. A later genetic analysis took genome-wide SNP genotypes for about three fifths of the roughly 700 donors and used that subset as a discovery cohort. All discovery cohort repertoires had been generated using a single sequencing platform. Class I and class II HLA loci were covered by the typing at four-digit resolution. The number of typed donors differed by locus: roughly 620-630 for A, B, C, DRB1 and DQB1; approximately 520 for DQA1; fewer than 610 for DPA1; and 400 to 480 for DPB1. Roughly 5 DR-DQ haplotypes were handled as single units for association and clustering, since linkage in the cohort was strong. Across 300 to 500 genotyped donors of the cohort, an average of about 250,000 unique TCR beta nucleotide sequences per donor were sequenced, and 15% to 20% of those sequences were non-productive.

The cohort was made up of 666 healthy bone marrow donors. At the time of sampling, every cohort member was nominally healthy, though immune exposures that went unrecorded were likely present. The donor was CMV seronegative and was included in the group of a few hundred seronegative cohort members. A peripheral blood sample was provided by each donor, and peripheral blood mononuclear cells were used for TCR beta sequencing. The Qiagen DNeasy Blood Extraction Kit was used to extract genomic DNA from the blood cell samples. This clone was observed a single time. It lacks a known antigen. Per-base qualities were not stored, and no clone one base away is much larger. Receptor amplification or capture employed the immunoSEQ multiplex PCR assay. For the multiplex PCR, a mixture combining 60 forward primers for TCR Vbeta segments and 13 reverse primers for TCR Jbeta segments was used. Amplification of the CDR3 region of rearranged TCR beta genes was performed with a multiplex PCR assay on genomic DNA. The Illumina HiSeq System was used to sequence the amplified TCR beta libraries as 87-base-pair reads. As for how the authors treated the data: Across the roughly 600 repertoires, a later analysis counted 80 million or so unique TCR beta chains, about 10 million of which were shared by at least two donors. A nearest-neighbor algorithm error-corrected the raw reads and collapsed the reads into unique sequences, merging closely related sequences to remove PCR and sequencing errors. To assign V, D and J gene segments, CDR3 sequences were aligned to IMGT reference sequences. For a sequence to be retained, at least a six-nucleotide match to both a V gene segment and a J gene segment was required. Rearrangements were called productive when the CDR3 lacked stop codons and stayed in frame with V and J; all others were non-productive. CDR3 was defined according to IMGT convention as the region running from the second conserved V-encoded cysteine to the conserved J-encoded phenylalanine. Sequences without an unambiguous match to a single V gene segment were excluded from the earlier analysis of a few hundred of the donors. In an earlier analysis of 500 to 750 of the donors, V segments were called functional above 56.7% productive rearrangements and were called segregating when the between-donor standard deviation exceeded 5%. A statistical classification framework was developed to diagnose cytomegalovirus status using the catalog of TCR beta chain sequences. A later analysis assigned V and J genes by comparing TCR nucleotide sequences with IMGT/GENE-DB human TR gene sequences. A later analysis assigned CDR3 sequences and most-parsimonious VDJ recombination scenarios with the TCRdist pipeline. In a later analysis, each TCR beta chain was defined by its CDR3 amino acid sequence together with its V-gene family, and reads lacking a unique V-gene family were excluded. In a later analysis, 450 to 600 highly shared, low-generation-probability nucleotide sequences were removed to address suspected cross-contamination and a sequencing artifact. In a later analysis, a clonal expansion index for each public chain was calculated from normalized within-repertoire ranks of inferred template counts. In a later analysis, generation probabilities were computed using a VDJ recombination model fitted to out-of-frame rearrangements, and the results were checked against IGoR. Hypergeometric tests were used in a later analysis to score TCR-TCR, TCR-HLA and TCR-CMV co-occurrence, with a repertoire-size bias correction applied to the TCR pairs. False discovery rates were estimated in a later analysis by permuting HLA or CMV assignments 20 times. In a later analysis, co-occurring TCRs were grouped with DBSCAN, and TCRdist sequence similarity was added when clustering was performed within HLA-allele-positive subsets. Repertoires with fewer than 30,000 or more than 120,000 public chains were left out of co-occurrence clustering, as were about 5 repertoires with anomalous nucleotide sharing. TCRdb mirrors the immuneACCESS table, restricted to in-frame sequences. Some clones are absent from its copies; in checked studies, under half trace to an unresolved V gene, and the reason for the others is unknown. V, J and clone size derive from that table, while D and trimming were established from the DNA sequence. Here the sample has more than 110,000 clones; 60% to 80% occur a single time. Clones ranked in the top ten supply 4% to 6% of the sample.

The investigation overall reported the following: The presence/absence analyses assumed that sequencing depth was roughly uniform across donors, and that assumption may not be true. Cytomegalovirus status was reported to be diagnosed by the classifier with high specificity and sensitivity in both the original and validation cohorts. Broadly in line with IMGT annotations, most TCR beta V segments showed up in productive rearrangements about 90% or about 30% of the time in an earlier analysis of several hundred of the donors. An association between a missense DCLRE1C variant and V-gene and J-gene trimming of TCR beta chains was found in a later genetic analysis and replicated in an independent cohort. HLA typing was unavailable for some donors at each locus, so association tests used only the typed subset. Roughly 15 rarely observed V segments, including chromosome 9 orphons, were excluded from the earlier analysis of some 590 of the donors because counts were too low. In this cohort, only TCR beta chains were sequenced, and detectable features were limited by the absence of alpha or paired-chain data. The sequencing pipeline was judged likely to have produced a cluster of highly shared sequence variants as a technical artifact. It was suggested by the authors that the approach could potentially be generalized to other disease states and immunological phenotypes. Compared with equally common non-associated chains, HLA-associated TCR beta chains in a later analysis were more clonally expanded and had lower generation probabilities. In a later analysis, some 18,000 TCR beta sequences were associated with specific HLA alleles at a false discovery rate of 0.05. A total of some 180 TCR beta chains were listed by the study as associated with cytomegalovirus. For the cohort, immune exposure information was limited to CMV serostatus. In a later genetic analysis, fewer N-insertions in productive TCRs were reported among donors in an Asian-associated ancestry cluster than the roughly 700-donor mean. Most TCR sequences were observed very rarely across donors, whereas some public TCRs were present in many individuals. Strong co-occurrence of HLA alleles, especially DR and DQ, made assigning TCR associations to individual alleles difficult. In a later analysis, several top co-occurrence clusters were reported to appear linked to parvovirus B19, influenza, CMV and Epstein-Barr virus. A few of the identified cytomegalovirus-associated TCR beta chains were confirmed in vitro to be specific for cytomegalovirus antigens. Linkage disequilibrium might explain the correlated functional status among segregating V segments, but an unknown experimental factor could not be ruled out. Most CMV-associated TCR beta chains appeared to be HLA-restricted in a later analysis, and the HLA associations seemed to be driven largely by CMV exposure. In a later analysis, TCR association rates were found to vary across HLA loci, with the most associated TCRs seen for DRB1 alleles and the fewest for HLA-C alleles. A further reported finding was that TCR beta sequences accurately predicted the HLA-A and HLA-B alleles for most subjects in the first cohort.

The TCR comes from a woman in her forties or fifties in good health and CMV-seronegative. Input material: PBMCs.

The CDR3 loop reads CASSAWEIGKSYNSPLHF. The nucleotide sequence reads as follows: TGTGCCAGCAGTGCATGGGAGATCGGGAAGTCCTATAATTCACCCCTCCACTTT. Here the chain combines TRBV6-1 and TRBJ1-6, with the D gene not confidently named. V lost 4 bases and J lost 1 base; the stretch between them is 17 bases long. The CDR3, from cysteine to phenylalanine, totals 18 residues. Of the read, only the CDR3 DNA is kept; its 54 bases are in frame from base 1. CDR1 MNHNS and CDR2 SASEGT are derived from the germline V gene.